This T cell receptor beta chain originates from a study of cytomegalovirus exposure and HLA in healthy donors. Points from the study as a whole: Donor immune exposure was known only as CMV serostatus.

This CDR3 comprises 14 residues. The germline CDR1 and CDR2 sequences are LNHDA and SQIVND (reference sequence). The germline V and J ends were trimmed by 7 bases and 0 bases, with 9 bases remaining between them. A word on this clone: The antigen remains undetermined.

Use of 60 Vbeta and 13 Jbeta primers characterized the PCR. The protocol was immunoSEQ multiplex PCR, while the TCRdb copy is restricted to in-frame clones and leaves out a portion. The table counts some 67,000 clones; around 1.6% lies in the top ten. The clonotype comes from a woman in her twenties or thirties in good health and CMV-seronegative. The material sequenced was PBMCs. This chain uses TRBV19 with TRBJ1-4; D is perhaps TRBD1 (5 bases). The CDR3 nucleotides are TGTGCCAGTACCGAGACAGCAACTAATGAAAAACTGTTTTTT. This gives the protein CASTETATNEKLFF.